Presented here are 4 T cell receptor beta chains from one specimen sequenced in a study of blood T cell repertoires in COVID-19. TCRdb's table, derived via immunoSEQ multiplex PCR, lists solely in-frame clones and lacks some. The sample lists around 230,000 clones, just over 85% occurring once. Sequenced material: peripheral blood. The receptors were gathered from a man aged 45 to 65 with COVID-19, enrolled during active disease.

The CDR3 region has the DNA TGCAGCGTTGAGCCGGGAGTAGCAGAGACCCAGTACTTC. This sequence encodes CSVEPGVAETQYF. J is TRBJ2-5 and V is TRBV29-1, with D possibly being TRBD2 (6 bases). CDR3 length: 13 amino acids. V was cut by 3 bases and J by 4 bases, with 12 bases left in between. Germline CDR1 is SQVTM and CDR2 is ANQGSEA.

The chain couples TRBV7-3 to TRBJ2-7; 9 bases match TRBD2. The length of the CDR3 is 16 residues. Losses at the gene ends were 5 bases for V and 4 bases for J; bases not matched to a gene: 12. Germline CDR1 is SGHTA and CDR2 is FQGTGA. The CDR3 protein is CASSRDMTSGKYEQYF. CDR3 DNA: TGTGCCAGCAGCCGAGACATGACTAGCGGTAAATACGAGCAGTACTTC.

The rearrangement joins TRBV7-9 to TRBJ2-7; D is uncertain. Germline V gene data show CDR1 as SEHNR and CDR2 as FQNEAQ (reference sequence). Between the trimmed V and J ends, which lost 5 bases and 5 bases, there was a span of 7 bases. The CDR3 has 11 amino acids. CDR3 protein: CASSPVDEQYF. CDR3 DNA: TGTGCCAGCAGCCCAGTGGACGAGCAGTACTTC.

The chain carries TRBV29-1 and TRBJ1-4; weak D call: TRBD1 (6 bases). The CDR3 covers 16 residues. Trimming took 5 bases from V and 4 from J, leaving 20 bases between them. CDR1 is SQVTM and CDR2 is ANQGSEA in the germline V gene. The CDR3 nucleotides read TGCAGCGTTCCAGATAGGGACACCCCACATAATGAAAAACTGTTTTTT. This codes for CSVPDRDTPHNEKLFF.